Here is one T cell receptor (beta chain) with its context. Its antigen remains unknown. This CDR3 is also generated by other DNA sequences in the sample. CDR3 length: 12 residues. The trim removed 4 bases at V and 10 bases at J, leaving 5 bases unmatched. The germline V gene encodes CDR1 SGHNT and CDR2 YYREEE (reference sequence). TCRdb's copy holds only in-frame clones and misses some; the assay was immunoSEQ multiplex PCR. The profile covers around 2,100,000 clones, with over 85% appearing a single time and roughly 1% taken by the ten largest. This entry comes from a study of shared clonotypes between healthy human individuals. Study details: CD4 naive cells filled three plates per donor, CD4 memory three, CD8 naive two and CD8 memory one. Notes on the study in general: Sample collection involved blood only; tissue repertoires are likely different. Estimated clonotype richness was generally higher in naive than memory subsets.

CD8 cells classed as naive were CD45RO-negative and positively selected for CCR7, excluding terminally differentiated effector memory CD45RA+ cells. The sequence was collected from a man aged 18 to 29 in good health. The chain is built from TRBV5-4 and TRBJ2-7; 10 bases are a match to TRBD1. Sequencing input: naive CD8+ T cells sorted from blood. DNA for the CDR3: TGTGCCAGCAGCCCCGGGACAGGGGAACAGTACTTC. Translated, it gives CASSPGTGEQYF.